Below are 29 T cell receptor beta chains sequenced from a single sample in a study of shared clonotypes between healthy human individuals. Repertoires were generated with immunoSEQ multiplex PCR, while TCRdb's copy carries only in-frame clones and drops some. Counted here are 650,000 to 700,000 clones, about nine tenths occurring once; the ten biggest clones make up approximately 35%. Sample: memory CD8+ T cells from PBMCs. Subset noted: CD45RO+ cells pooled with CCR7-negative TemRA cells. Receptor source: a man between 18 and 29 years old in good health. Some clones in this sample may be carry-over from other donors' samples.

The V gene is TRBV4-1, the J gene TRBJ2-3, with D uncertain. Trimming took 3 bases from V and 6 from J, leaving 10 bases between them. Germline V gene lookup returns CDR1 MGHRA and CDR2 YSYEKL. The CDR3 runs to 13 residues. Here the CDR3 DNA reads TGCGCCAGCAGCCATACGGTTCTGGATACGCAGTATTTT. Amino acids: CASSHTVLDTQYF.

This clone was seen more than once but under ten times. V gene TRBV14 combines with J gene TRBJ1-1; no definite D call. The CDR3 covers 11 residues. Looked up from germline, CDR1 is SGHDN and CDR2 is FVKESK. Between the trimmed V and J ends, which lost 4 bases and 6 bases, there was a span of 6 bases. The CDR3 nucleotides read TGTGCCAGCAGCCTCGGGGCTGAAGCTTTCTTT. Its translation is CASSLGAEAFF. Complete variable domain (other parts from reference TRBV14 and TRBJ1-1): EAGVTQFPSHSVIEKGQTVTLRCDPISGHDNLYWYRRVMGKEIKFLLHFVKESKQDESGMPNNRFLAERTGGTYSTLKVQPAELEDSGVYFCASSLGAEAFFGQGTRLTVV.

The CDR3 DNA reads as TGTGCCTGGAGTGAACAGGGCTACGAGCAGTACTTC. Translating gives CAWSEQGYEQYF. The chain couples TRBV30 to TRBJ2-7, with D possibly being TRBD1 (6 bases). Germline V CDR1 and CDR2: GTSNPN, SVGIG (reference sequence). V was trimmed by 1 base and J by 3 bases, leaving 7 bases between them. The CDR3 totals 12 residues.

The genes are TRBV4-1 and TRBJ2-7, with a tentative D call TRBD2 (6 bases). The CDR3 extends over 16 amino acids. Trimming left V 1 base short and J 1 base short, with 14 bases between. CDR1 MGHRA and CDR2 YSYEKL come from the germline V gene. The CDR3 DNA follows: TGCGCCAGCAGCCAAGGACGGGAGACAGCGTCCTACGAGCAGTACTTC. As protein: CASSQGRETASYEQYF.

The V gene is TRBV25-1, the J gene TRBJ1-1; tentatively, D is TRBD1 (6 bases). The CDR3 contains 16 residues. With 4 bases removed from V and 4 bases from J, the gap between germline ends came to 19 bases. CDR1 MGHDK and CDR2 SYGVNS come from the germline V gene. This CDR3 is CASSGRWGQVGTEAFF. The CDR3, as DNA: TGTGCCAGCAGTGGTCGGTGGGGGCAGGTGGGCACTGAAGCTTTCTTT.

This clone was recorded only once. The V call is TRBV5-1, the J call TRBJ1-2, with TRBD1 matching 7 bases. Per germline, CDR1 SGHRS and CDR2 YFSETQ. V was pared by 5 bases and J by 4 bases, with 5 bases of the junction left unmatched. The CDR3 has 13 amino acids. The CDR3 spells CASSIGQVYGYTF. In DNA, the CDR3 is TGCGCCAGCAGTATCGGACAGGTCTATGGCTACACCTTC.

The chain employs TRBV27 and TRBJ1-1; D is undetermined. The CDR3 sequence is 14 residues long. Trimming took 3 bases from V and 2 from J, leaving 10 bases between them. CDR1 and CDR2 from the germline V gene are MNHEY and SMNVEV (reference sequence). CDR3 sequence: CASSLSSYNTEAFF. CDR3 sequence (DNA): TGTGCCAGCAGTTTGTCCAGTTATAACACTGAAGCTTTCTTT.

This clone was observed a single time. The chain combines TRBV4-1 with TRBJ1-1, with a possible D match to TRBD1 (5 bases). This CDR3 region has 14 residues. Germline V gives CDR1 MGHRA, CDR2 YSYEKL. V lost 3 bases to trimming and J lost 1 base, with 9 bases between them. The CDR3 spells CASSHAGGNTEAFF. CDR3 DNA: TGCGCCAGCAGCCATGCCGGGGGGAACACTGAAGCTTTCTTT.

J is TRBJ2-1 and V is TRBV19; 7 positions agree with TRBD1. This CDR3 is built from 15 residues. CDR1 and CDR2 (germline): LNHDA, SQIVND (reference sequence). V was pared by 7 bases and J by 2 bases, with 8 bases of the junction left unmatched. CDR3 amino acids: CASKQDRATYNEQFF. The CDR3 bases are TGTGCCAGTAAACAAGACAGGGCCACCTACAATGAGCAGTTCTTC.

The CDR3 region is CASSDLASGRVNIQYF. Written as DNA, the CDR3 is TGTGCCAGCAGTGATCTGGCTAGCGGGAGGGTTAACATTCAGTACTTC. The chain is built from TRBV2 and TRBJ2-4, with 12 bases aligning to TRBD2. The V segment lost 3 bases and the J segment 7 bases; nucleotides outside the gene matches: 7. The CDR3 covers 16 residues. Germline loops: CDR1 SNHLY, CDR2 FYNNEI.

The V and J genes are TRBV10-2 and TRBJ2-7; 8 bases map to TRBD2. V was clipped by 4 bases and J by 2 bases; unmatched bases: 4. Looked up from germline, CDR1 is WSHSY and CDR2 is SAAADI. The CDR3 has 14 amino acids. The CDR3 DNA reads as TGCGCCAGCAGTGTCCGGGAGGGCACCTACGAGCAGTACTTC. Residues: CASSVREGTYEQYF.

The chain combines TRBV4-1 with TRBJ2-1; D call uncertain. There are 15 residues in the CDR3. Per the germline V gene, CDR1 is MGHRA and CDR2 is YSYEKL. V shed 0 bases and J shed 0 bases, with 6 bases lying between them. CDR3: CASSQEAFSYNEQFF. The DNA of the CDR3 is TGCGCCAGCAGCCAAGAGGCCTTCTCCTACAATGAGCAGTTCTTC.

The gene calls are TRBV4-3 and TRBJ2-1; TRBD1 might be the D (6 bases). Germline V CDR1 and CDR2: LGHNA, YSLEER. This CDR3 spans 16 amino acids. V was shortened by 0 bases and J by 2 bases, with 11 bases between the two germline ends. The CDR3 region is CASSQDRQAPYNEQFF. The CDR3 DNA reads TGCGCCAGCAGCCAAGATAGACAGGCACCCTACAATGAGCAGTTCTTC.

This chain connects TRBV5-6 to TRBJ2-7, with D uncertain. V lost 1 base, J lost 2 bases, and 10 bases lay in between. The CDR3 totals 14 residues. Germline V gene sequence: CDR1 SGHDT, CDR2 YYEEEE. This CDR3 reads CASSLNVGTYEQYF. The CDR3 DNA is TGTGCCAGCAGCTTGAATGTGGGGACCTACGAGCAGTACTTC.

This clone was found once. The CDR3 coding sequence is TGTGCCAGCAGTCTACGGACAGGGGGCCTCTTAACCAGAACCGGGGAGCTGTTTTTT. Translated: CASSLRTGGLLTRTGELFF. The gene calls are TRBV28 and TRBJ2-2, with 11 bases identical to TRBD1. V shed 5 bases, J shed 5 bases, and the junction held 16 bases outside the gene matches. The CDR3 sequence is 19 residues long. Germline lookup yields CDR1 MDHEN and CDR2 SYDVKM.

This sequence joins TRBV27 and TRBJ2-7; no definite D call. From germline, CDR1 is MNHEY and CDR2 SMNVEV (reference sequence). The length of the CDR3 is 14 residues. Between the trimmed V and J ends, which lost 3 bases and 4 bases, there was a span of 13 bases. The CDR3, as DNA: TGTGCCAGCAGTTTGGGCCTACCGCCTTACGAGCAGTACTTC. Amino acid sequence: CASSLGLPPYEQYF.

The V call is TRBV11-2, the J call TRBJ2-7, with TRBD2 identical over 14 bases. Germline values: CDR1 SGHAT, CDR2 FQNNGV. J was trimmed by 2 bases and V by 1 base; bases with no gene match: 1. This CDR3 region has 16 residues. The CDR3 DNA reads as TGTGCCAGCAGCTTAGGGGGACTAGCGGGGGCCTACGAGCAGTACTTC. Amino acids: CASSLGGLAGAYEQYF.

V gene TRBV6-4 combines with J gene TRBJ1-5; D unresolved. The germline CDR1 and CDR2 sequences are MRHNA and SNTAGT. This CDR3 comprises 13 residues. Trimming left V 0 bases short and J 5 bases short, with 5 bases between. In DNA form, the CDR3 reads TGTGCCAGCAGTGACTCGCCAGATCAGCCCCAGCATTTT. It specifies CASSDSPDQPQHF.

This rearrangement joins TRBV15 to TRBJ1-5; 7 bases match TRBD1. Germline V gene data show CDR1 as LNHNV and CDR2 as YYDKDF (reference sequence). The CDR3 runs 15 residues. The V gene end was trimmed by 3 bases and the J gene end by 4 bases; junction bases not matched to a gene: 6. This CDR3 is CATSSLGQPNQPQHF. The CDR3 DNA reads TGTGCCACCAGCAGCTTGGGACAGCCAAATCAGCCCCAGCATTTT.

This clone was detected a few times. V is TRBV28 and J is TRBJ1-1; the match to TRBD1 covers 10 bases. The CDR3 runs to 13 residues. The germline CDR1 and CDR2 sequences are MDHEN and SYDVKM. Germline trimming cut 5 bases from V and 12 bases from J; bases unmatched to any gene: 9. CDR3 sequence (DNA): TGTGCCAGCAGTCCAGGACAGGGGGGCTCCACTTTCTTT. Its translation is CASSPGQGGSTFF.

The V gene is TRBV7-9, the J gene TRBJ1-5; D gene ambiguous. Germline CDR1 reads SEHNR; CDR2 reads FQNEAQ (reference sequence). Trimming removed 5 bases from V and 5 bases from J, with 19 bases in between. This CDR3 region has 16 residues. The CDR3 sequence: CASSQHPGLEHQPQHF. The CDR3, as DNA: TGTGCCAGCAGCCAGCATCCGGGCCTCGAACATCAGCCCCAGCATTTT.

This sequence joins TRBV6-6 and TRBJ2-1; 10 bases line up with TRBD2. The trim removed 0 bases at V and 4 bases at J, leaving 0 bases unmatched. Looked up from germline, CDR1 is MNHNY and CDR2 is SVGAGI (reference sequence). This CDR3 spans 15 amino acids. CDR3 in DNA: TGTGCCAGCAGTTACTCGACTAGCGGGTACAATGAGCAGTTCTTC. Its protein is CASSYSTSGYNEQFF.

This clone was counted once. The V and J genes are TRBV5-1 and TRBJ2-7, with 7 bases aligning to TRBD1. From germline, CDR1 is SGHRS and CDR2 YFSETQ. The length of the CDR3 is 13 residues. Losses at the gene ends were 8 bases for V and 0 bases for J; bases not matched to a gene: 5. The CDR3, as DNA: TGCGCCAGTGTCCCAGGGGGCTCCTACGAGCAGTACTTC. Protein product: CASVPGGSYEQYF.

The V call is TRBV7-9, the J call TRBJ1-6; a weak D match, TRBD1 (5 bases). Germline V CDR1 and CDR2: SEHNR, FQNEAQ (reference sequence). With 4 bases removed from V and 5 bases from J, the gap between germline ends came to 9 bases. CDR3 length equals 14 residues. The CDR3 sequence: CASSYRLNNSPLHF. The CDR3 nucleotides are TGTGCCAGCAGCTACAGGCTAAATAATTCACCCCTCCACTTT.

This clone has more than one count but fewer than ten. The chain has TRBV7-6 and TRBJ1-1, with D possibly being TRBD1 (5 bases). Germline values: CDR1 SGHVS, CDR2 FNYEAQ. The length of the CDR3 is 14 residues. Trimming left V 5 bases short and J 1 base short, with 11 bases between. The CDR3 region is CASSDGTRNTEAFF. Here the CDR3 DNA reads TGTGCCAGCAGCGACGGGACGAGGAACACTGAAGCTTTCTTT.

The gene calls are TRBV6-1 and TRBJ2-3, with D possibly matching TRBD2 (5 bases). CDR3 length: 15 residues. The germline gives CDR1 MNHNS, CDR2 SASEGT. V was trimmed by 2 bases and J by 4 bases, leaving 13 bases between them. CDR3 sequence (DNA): TGTGCCAGCAGTGAAACAAACCGAGGGTCAGATACGCAGTATTTT. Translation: CASSETNRGSDTQYF.

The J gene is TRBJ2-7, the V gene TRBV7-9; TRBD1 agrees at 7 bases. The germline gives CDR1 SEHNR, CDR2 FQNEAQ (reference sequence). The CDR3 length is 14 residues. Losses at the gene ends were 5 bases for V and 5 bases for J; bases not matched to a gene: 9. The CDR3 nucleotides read TGTGCCAGCAGCCTAGGGTACAGGGGCCACGAGCAGTACTTC. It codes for CASSLGYRGHEQYF. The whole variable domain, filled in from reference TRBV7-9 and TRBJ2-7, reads DTGVSQNPRHKITKRGQNVTFRCDPISEHNRLYWYRQTLGQGPEFLTYFQNEAQLEKSRLLSDRFSAERPKGSFSTLEIQRTEQGDSAMYLCASSLGYRGHEQYFGPGTRLTVT.

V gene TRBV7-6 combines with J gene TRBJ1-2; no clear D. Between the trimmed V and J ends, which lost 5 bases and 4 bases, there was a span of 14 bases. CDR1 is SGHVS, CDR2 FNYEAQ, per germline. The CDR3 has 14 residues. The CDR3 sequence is CASSLTGARYGYTF. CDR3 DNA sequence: TGTGCCAGCAGCCTTACTGGCGCCCGCTATGGCTACACCTTC.

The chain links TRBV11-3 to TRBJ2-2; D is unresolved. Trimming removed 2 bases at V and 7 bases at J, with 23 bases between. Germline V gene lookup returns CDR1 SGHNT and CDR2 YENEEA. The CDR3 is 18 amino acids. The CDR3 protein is CASSLYATETVVGGELFF. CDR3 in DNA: TGTGCCAGCAGCTTATACGCTACCGAGACGGTAGTAGGCGGGGAGCTGTTTTTT.